This T cell receptor beta chain was retrieved from a study of T cell responses to AZD1222 COVID-19 vaccine. Study-wide findings and caveats: Once two AZD1222 doses were given, Spike-specific TCR breadth and depth went up. The repertoires were collected only after the peak T cell response. Reportedly, nearly half the spike-specific TCRs target unmutated variant regions.

Trimming removed 4 bases at V and 0 bases at J, with 16 bases between. There are 16 residues in the CDR3. Germline CDR1 and CDR2: SGHNT and YYREEE (reference sequence). As for this clone: Antigen: not known.

Sequencing was performed with immunoSEQ multiplex PCR; in TCRdb, only in-frame clones are kept and a portion is missing. The sample consists of some 25,000 clones, roughly 85% of them appearing once. The specimen was peripheral blood, collected 28 days after the second AZD1222 dose. This TCR was recovered from an adult who received the AZD1222 COVID-19 vaccine. The chain couples TRBV5-4 to TRBJ1-1, with D maybe TRBD1 (5 bases). The CDR3 loop is CASSPGGGAMNTEAFF. CDR3 nucleotides: TGTGCCAGCAGCCCCGGGGGGGGAGCTATGAACACTGAAGCTTTCTTT.